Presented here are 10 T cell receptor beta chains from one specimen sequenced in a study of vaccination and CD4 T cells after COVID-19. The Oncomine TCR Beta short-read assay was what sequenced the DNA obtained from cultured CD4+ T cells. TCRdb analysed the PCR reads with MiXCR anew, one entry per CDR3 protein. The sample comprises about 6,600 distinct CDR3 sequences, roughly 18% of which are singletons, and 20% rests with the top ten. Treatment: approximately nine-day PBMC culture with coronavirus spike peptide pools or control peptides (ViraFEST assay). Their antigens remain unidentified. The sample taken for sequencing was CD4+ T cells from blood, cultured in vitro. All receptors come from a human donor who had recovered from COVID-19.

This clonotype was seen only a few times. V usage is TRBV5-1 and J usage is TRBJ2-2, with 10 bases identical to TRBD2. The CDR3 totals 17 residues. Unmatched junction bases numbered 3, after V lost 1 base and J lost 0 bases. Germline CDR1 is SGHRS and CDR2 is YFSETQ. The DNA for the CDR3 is TGCGCCAGCAGCTTGATAGCGGGGGGTACGAACACCGGGGAGCTGTTTTTT. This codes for CASSLIAGGTNTGELFF. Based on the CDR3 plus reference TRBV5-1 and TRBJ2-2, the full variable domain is KAGVTQTPRYLIKTRGQQVTLSCSPISGHRSVSWYQQTPGQGLQFLFEYFSETQRNKGNFPGRFSGRQFSNSRSEMNVSTLELGDSALYLCASSLIAGGTNTGELFFGEGSRLTVL.

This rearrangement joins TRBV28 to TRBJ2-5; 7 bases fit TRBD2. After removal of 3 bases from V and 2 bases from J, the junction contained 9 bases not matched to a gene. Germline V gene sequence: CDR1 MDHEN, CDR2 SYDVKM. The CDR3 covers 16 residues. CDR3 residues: CASSFLIWRGQETQYF. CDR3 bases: TGTGCCAGCAGTTTTCTAATTTGGCGGGGGCAAGAGACCCAGTACTTC.

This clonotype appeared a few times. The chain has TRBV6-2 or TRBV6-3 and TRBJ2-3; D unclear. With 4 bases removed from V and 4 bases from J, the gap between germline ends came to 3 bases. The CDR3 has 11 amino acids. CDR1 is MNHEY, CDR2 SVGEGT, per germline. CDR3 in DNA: TGTGCCAGCAGTTGGGCAGATACGCAGTATTTT. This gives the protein CASSWADTQYF.

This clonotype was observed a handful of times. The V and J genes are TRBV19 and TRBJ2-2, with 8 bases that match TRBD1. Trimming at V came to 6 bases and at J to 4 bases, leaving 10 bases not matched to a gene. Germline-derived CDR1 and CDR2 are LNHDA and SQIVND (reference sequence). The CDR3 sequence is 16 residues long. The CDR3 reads CASSPDRGGTTGELFF. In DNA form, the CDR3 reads TGTGCCAGTAGCCCAGACAGGGGAGGTACCACCGGGGAGCTGTTTTTT.

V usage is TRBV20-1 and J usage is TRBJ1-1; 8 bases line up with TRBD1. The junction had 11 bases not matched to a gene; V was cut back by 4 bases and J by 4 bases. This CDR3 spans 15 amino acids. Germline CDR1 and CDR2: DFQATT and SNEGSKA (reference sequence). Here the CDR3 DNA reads TGCAGTGCTAATTTACCAGGGGGCAGGGGCACTGAAGCTTTCTTT. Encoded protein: CSANLPGGRGTEAFF.

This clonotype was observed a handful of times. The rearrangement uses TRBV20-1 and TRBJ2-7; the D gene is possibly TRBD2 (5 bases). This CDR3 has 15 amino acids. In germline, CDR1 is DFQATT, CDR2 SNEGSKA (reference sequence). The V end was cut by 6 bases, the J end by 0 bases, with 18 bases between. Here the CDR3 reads CSAQSSRLASYEQYF. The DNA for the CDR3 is TGCAGTGCCCAAAGTAGCCGGCTAGCCTCCTACGAGCAGTACTTC.

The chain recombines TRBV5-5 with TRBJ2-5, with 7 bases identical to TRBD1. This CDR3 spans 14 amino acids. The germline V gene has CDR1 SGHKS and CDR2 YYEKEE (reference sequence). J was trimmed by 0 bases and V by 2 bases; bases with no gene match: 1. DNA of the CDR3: TGTGCCAGCAGCTTTGGACAGGACCAAGAGACCCAGTACTTC. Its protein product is CASSFGQDQETQYF.

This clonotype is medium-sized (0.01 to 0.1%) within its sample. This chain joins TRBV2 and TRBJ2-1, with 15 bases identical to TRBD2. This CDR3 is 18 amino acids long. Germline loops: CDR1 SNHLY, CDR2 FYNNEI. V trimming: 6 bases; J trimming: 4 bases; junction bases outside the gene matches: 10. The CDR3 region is CASREGTSGRTLYNEQFF. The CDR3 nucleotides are TGTGCCAGCAGGGAGGGGACTAGCGGGAGGACGTTATACAATGAGCAGTTCTTC.

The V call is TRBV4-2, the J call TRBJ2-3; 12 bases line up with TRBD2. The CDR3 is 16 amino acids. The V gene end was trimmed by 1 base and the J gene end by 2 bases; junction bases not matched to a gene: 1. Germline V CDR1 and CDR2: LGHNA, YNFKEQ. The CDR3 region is CASSQASGGATDTQYF. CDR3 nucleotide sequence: TGTGCCAGCAGCCAAGCTAGCGGGGGGGCCACAGATACGCAGTATTTT.

CDR3 amino acids: CASSLETYEQYF. As DNA, the CDR3 is TGTGCCAGCAGCCTTGAAACCTACGAGCAGTACTTC. V gene TRBV28 combines with J gene TRBJ2-7; D gene uncertain. With 6 bases removed from V and 2 bases from J, the gap between germline ends came to 8 bases. This CDR3 is 12 amino acids long. The germline V gene has CDR1 MDHEN and CDR2 SYDVKM.